This TCR beta chain was observed in a study of cytomegalovirus exposure and HLA in healthy donors. V was clipped by 4 bases and J by 2 bases, with 11 bases between them. CDR3 length: 14 residues. Germline V gives CDR1 LNHDA, CDR2 SQIVND (reference sequence). In the PCR, 60 Vbeta and 13 Jbeta primers were used. TCRdb's copy holds only in-frame clones and misses some; the assay was immunoSEQ multiplex PCR. Of fewer than 150,000 clones listed, roughly 73% are singletons. Study-level points and caveats: Presence/absence analyses assumed roughly uniform sequencing depth across donors. TCR beta V- and J-gene trimming was later associated with a missense DCLRE1C variant. TCR beta chains numbering roughly 150 were designated cytomegalovirus-associated.

This clone came up many times. Its antigen is unidentified. Sequencing was carried out using PBMCs. The TCR sequence derives from a human donor in good health. The chain couples TRBV19 to TRBJ1-1; D is unresolved. DNA of the CDR3: TGTGCCAGTAGTAGCGCACAGAGAAACACTGAAGCTTTCTTT. This sequence encodes CASSSAQRNTEAFF.